The clone carrying this T cell receptor beta chain has just one count. These data are taken from a study of OX40 agonist ivuxolimab in advanced cancers. Trimming shortened V by 3 bases and J by 0 bases, and 10 bases separated the two germline ends. The CDR3 totals 15 residues. Germline-derived CDR1 and CDR2 are SGHDN and FVKESK. The assay was immunoSEQ multiplex PCR, and TCRdb's table has in-frame clones only and misses some. Of tens of thousands of clones in the sample, roughly 90% were seen once. The rearrangement links TRBV14 to TRBJ2-3; the D is unclear. This sample comprised CD4+ or CD8+ T cells sorted from blood, obtained in a trial of the OX40 agonist ivuxolimab. This clonotype was sampled from an adult with an advanced solid tumor such as melanoma, head and neck, liver or kidney cancer. The CDR3 here is CASSHGSSSTDTQYF. DNA for the CDR3: TGTGCCAGCAGCCATGGCAGTTCTAGCACAGATACGCAGTATTTT.